The 26 T cell receptor beta chains listed next were all sequenced from one sample in a study of T cells in Graves' hyperthyroidism and ophthalmopathy (dated by TCRdb to between 2017 and 2020). Libraries were made using multiplex PCR. The reads were generated on an Illumina HiSeq 2000. Amplification of TCR beta CDR3 regions was carried out from RNA transcripts. The TCR CDR3 was subjected to a first round of RT-PCR using the HTBI primer set and the Qiagen OneStep RT-PCR kit. TCRdb's own reprocessing of the public reads used fastp at Q25 and MiXCR and kept productive beta chains. CDR3 protein duplicates are merged, each entry listing the most common genes and DNA. A total of roughly 400,000 distinct CDR3 sequences appear in this sample, more than 13% of them only once. 25% to 30% of the sample is held by the ten biggest clonotypes. Sequences were obtained from blood. The source of these receptors is a man in his fifties or sixties with Graves' ophthalmopathy.

This clonotype was counted ten times or more. V gene TRBV3-1 combines with J gene TRBJ2-1; tentatively, D is TRBD1 (6 bases). The CDR3 extends over 15 amino acids. The germline CDR1 and CDR2 sequences are LGHDT and YNNKEL (reference sequence). The V end was cut by 4 bases, the J end by 9 bases, with 19 bases between. The CDR3 DNA is TGTGCCAGCAGCCCCCGGGCAGGGGACGTCGCTGAGCAGTTCTTC. Its translation is CASSPRAGDVAEQFF.

This clonotype has ten or more counts. The chain joins TRBV9 to TRBJ2-7; 14 bases are a match to TRBD2. Germline CDR1 reads SGDLS; CDR2 reads YYNGEE. J lost 2 bases, V lost 4 bases, and 11 bases had no gene match. This CDR3 contains 18 residues. The CDR3 is CASSPGLAGVPLTYEQYF. Here the CDR3 DNA reads TGTGCCAGCAGCCCGGGACTAGCGGGAGTTCCCCTAACCTACGAGCAGTACTTC.

Ten or more counts support this clonotype. The genes are TRBV12-3 or TRBV12-4 and TRBJ1-1, with D tentatively TRBD1 (6 bases). V gave up 6 bases and J gave up 6 bases, with 17 bases separating them. The CDR3 totals 14 residues. CDR3 protein: CASRKRDKFSEAFF. The DNA for the CDR3 is TGTGCCAGCAGAAAACGGGACAAATTCTCTGAAGCTTTCTTT.

V and J are TRBV7-2 and TRBJ2-7; D not resolved. Judging by the DNA end, TRBJ2-1 fits better; the J call may be wrong. The CDR3 runs to 12 residues. Germline V gene lookup returns CDR1 SGHTA and CDR2 FQGNSA. The CDR3 loop reads CASSFELYEQFF. CDR3 nucleotides: TGTGCCAGCAGCTTCGAGCTCTACGAGCAGTTCTTC.

The CDR3 nucleotides read TGCAGCGTTGTTTTCCCGACAGGGATCAATGGCTACACCTTC. Amino acids: CSVVFPTGINGYTF. The chain links TRBV29-1 to TRBJ1-2, with 7 bases fitting TRBD1. The CDR3 runs to 14 residues. Germline V gene lookup returns CDR1 SQVTM and CDR2 ANQGSEA. The J segment lost 6 bases and the V segment lost 4 bases, leaving 11 bases of the junction unmatched.

This clonotype turned up a few times. This chain joins TRBV6-1 and TRBJ2-1; D ambiguous. Germline lookup yields CDR1 MNHNS and CDR2 SASEGT. This CDR3 has 16 residues. Trimming pared 6 bases from V and 2 bases from J, leaving 17 bases between. For the CDR3, the DNA is TGTGCCAGCAGACAAAAGCCCTACCCCACCTACAATGAGCAGTTCTTC. Its translation is CASRQKPYPTYNEQFF.

This clonotype occurred a few times. This chain links TRBV7-9 with TRBJ1-2; no clear D gene. The CDR3 is made up of 12 amino acids. V lost 5 bases, J lost 4 bases, and 8 bases lay in between. Germline-derived CDR1 and CDR2 are SEHNR and FQNEAQ (reference sequence). The chain's CDR3 is CASSTGIYGYTF. CDR3 DNA: TGTGCCAGCAGCACCGGGATCTATGGCTACACCTTC.

V and J are TRBV29-1 and TRBJ2-5; 14 nucleotides align to TRBD2. Losses at the gene ends were 6 bases for V and 2 bases for J; bases not matched to a gene: 14. The germline CDR1 and CDR2 sequences are SQVTM and ANQGSEA. The CDR3 has 18 residues. The CDR3 sequence: CSVKLGWTSGRRQETQYF. CDR3 sequence (DNA): TGCAGCGTGAAGCTCGGTTGGACTAGCGGGAGGAGACAAGAGACCCAGTACTTC.

The chain has TRBV29-1 and TRBJ2-5; no firm D call. The ends were cut back, 4 bases at V and 4 bases at J, with 7 bases in the middle. Germline V CDR1 and CDR2: SQVTM, ANQGSEA. There are 11 residues in the CDR3. The CDR3 nucleotides are TGCAGCGTTGTTTGGGGAGAGACCCAGTACTTC. This sequence encodes CSVVWGETQYF.

The rearrangement uses TRBV29-1 and TRBJ2-1; 9 nucleotides agree with TRBD1. CDR3 length: 13 amino acids. J was trimmed by 7 bases and V by 7 bases; bases with no gene match: 8. CDR1 SQVTM and CDR2 ANQGSEA come from the germline V gene. The CDR3 nucleotides are TGCAGCGACCAAACCGGGACAGGGAATGAGCAGTTCTTC. Amino acids: CSDQTGTGNEQFF.

The chain is built from TRBV5-1 and TRBJ2-5, with D hard to call. This CDR3 has 13 residues. Germline V gene lookup returns CDR1 SGHRS and CDR2 YFSETQ. V shed 1 base and J shed 5 bases, with 9 bases lying between them. The CDR3 DNA is TGCGCCAGCAGCTTGTCGCCTATGGAGACCCAGTACTTC. Translating gives CASSLSPMETQYF. Filled out from reference TRBV5-1 and TRBJ2-5, the complete variable domain reads KAGVTQTPRYLIKTRGQQVTLSCSPISGHRSVSWYQQTPGQGLQFLFEYFSETQRNKGNFPGRFSGRQFSNSRSEMNVSTLELGDSALYLCASSLSPMETQYFGPGTRLLVL.

This clonotype was recorded many times. This chain connects TRBV3-1 to TRBJ2-7; D unresolved. V was shortened by 1 base and J by 6 bases, with 10 bases between the two germline ends. CDR1 is LGHDT and CDR2 is YNNKEL in the germline V gene (reference sequence). The CDR3 spans 13 residues. The CDR3 is CASSQGSIGEQYF. Written as DNA, the CDR3 is TGTGCCAGCAGCCAAGGGAGTATCGGCGAGCAGTACTTC.

This clonotype appeared many times. The DNA of the CDR3 is TGTGCCTGGACCCGGGCGGGGCGATCTTCCGAGCAGTATTTT. It is translated as CAWTRAGRSSEQYF. This chain links TRBV30 with TRBJ2-3, with D possibly matching TRBD2 (6 bases). Germline V CDR1 and CDR2: GTSNPN, SVGIG (reference sequence). The CDR3 covers 14 residues. V was cut by 4 bases and J by 11 bases, with 22 bases left in between.

V gene TRBV30 combines with J gene TRBJ2-7; D is perhaps TRBD2 (6 bases). CDR1 GTSNPN and CDR2 SVGIG come from the germline V gene (reference sequence). The CDR3 loop spans 13 amino acids. Trimming removed 3 bases from V and 3 bases from J, with 12 bases in between. The CDR3 spells CAWSSGVGYEQYF. As DNA, the CDR3 is TGTGCCTGGAGCTCGGGAGTAGGCTACGAGCAGTACTTC.

This clonotype was recorded many times. This chain uses TRBV5-1 with TRBJ1-2, with D hard to call. The CDR3 contains 13 residues. CDR1 SGHRS and CDR2 YFSETQ come from the germline V gene. V lost 3 bases and J 4 bases, leaving 10 bases between the germline ends. As DNA, the CDR3 is TGCGCCAGCAGCTCCTCGGCCGTCTATGGCTACACCTTC. Translating gives CASSSSAVYGYTF.

Concerning this clonotype: This may be a read error: a much more frequent sequence differs by one nucleotide. This CDR3 is missing its conserved last phenylalanine or tryptophan, likely due to a read error. The V gene is TRBV9, the J gene TRBJ2-7, with D hard to call. The CDR3 runs to 14 residues. CDR1 and CDR2 from the germline V gene are SGDLS and YYNGEE. V was trimmed by 1 base and J by 2 bases, leaving 10 bases between them. This chain's CDR3 is CASSVYEQPYEQYL. DNA of the CDR3: TGTGCCAGCAGCGTATATGAACAGCCCTACGAGCAGTACCTC.

In this sample, this clonotype turned up many times. The chain is built from TRBV20-1 and TRBJ2-7, with 8 bases fitting TRBD1. Germline-derived CDR1 and CDR2 are DFQATT and SNEGSKA (reference sequence). This CDR3 has 14 amino acids. Unmatched junction bases numbered 7, after V lost 3 bases and J lost 3 bases. The DNA for the CDR3 is TGCAGTGCTAGGATCCGGGACAGGTTCTACGAGCAGTACTTC. Translation gives CSARIRDRFYEQYF.

This clonotype was seen many times. This rearrangement joins TRBV5-1 to TRBJ2-4; 7 bases match TRBD2. The CDR3 contains 12 residues. Germline CDR1 reads SGHRS; CDR2 reads YFSETQ. With 4 bases clipped from V and 8 bases from J, the junction kept 3 bases outside the gene matches. The CDR3: CASSPRGDIQYF. Written as DNA, the CDR3 is TGCGCCAGCAGCCCTCGGGGGGACATTCAGTACTTC.

The chain joins TRBV29-1 to TRBJ2-2, with D uncertain. There are 16 residues in the CDR3. V gave up 2 bases and J gave up 7 bases, with 20 bases separating them. From germline, CDR1 is SQVTM and CDR2 ANQGSEA. CDR3 region: CSVEIGIGRNYGELFF. The CDR3 coding sequence is TGCAGCGTTGAAATTGGGATCGGCCGAAATTACGGGGAGCTGTTTTTT.

The rearrangement joins TRBV19 to TRBJ2-7; D gene unclear. V lost 3 bases, J lost 6 bases, and 6 bases lay in between. This CDR3 contains 11 residues. CDR1 LNHDA and CDR2 SQIVND come from the germline V gene (reference sequence). The CDR3 protein is CASSIGPEQYF. CDR3 DNA: TGTGCCAGTAGTATTGGGCCCGAGCAGTACTTC.

The V and J genes are TRBV19 and TRBJ2-3, with a possible D match to TRBD2 (6 bases). The germline V and J ends were trimmed by 9 bases and 9 bases, with 13 bases remaining between them. Germline loops: CDR1 LNHDA, CDR2 SQIVND (reference sequence). CDR3 length: 11 amino acids. The CDR3 DNA sequence: TGTGCCAGCTCCGGGACTTACACGCAGTATTTT. The encoded protein is CASSGTYTQYF.

Many counts were recorded for this clonotype. The chain joins TRBV20-1 to TRBJ2-7; either TRBD1 or TRBD2 may fit D (5 bases each). CDR1 is DFQATT, CDR2 SNEGSKA, per germline (reference sequence). The CDR3 length is 13 residues. Trimming pared 5 bases from V and 6 bases from J, leaving 17 bases between. CDR3 DNA sequence: TGCAGTGCTTCTACAGAGCTCGGGGCCGAGCAGTACTTC. Its protein is CSASTELGAEQYF.

This clonotype was recorded many times. The rearrangement links TRBV5-1 to TRBJ2-3; D might be TRBD2 (5 bases). Germline V gene sequence: CDR1 SGHRS, CDR2 YFSETQ. The ends were cut back, 0 bases at V and 2 bases at J, with 13 bases in the middle. The CDR3 has 16 residues. CDR3 DNA sequence: TGCGCCAGCAGCTTGGAGGCTAGCAGATACACAGATACGCAGTATTTT. This sequence encodes CASSLEASRYTDTQYF.

Ten or more counts support this clonotype. The chain carries TRBV2 and TRBJ1-2, with a possible D match to TRBD1 (5 bases). The germline V gene encodes CDR1 SNHLY and CDR2 FYNNEI. This CDR3 spans 13 amino acids. V lost 3 bases, J lost 7 bases, and 12 bases lay in between. The CDR3 sequence: CASSEFREAGYTF. Written as DNA, the CDR3 is TGTGCCAGCAGTGAGTTCAGGGAGGCTGGCTACACCTTC.

This clonotype was observed many times. The rearrangement uses TRBV5-6 and TRBJ2-1, with 11 bases lining up with TRBD2. The CDR3 has 19 amino acids. Germline V gene lookup returns CDR1 SGHDT and CDR2 YYEEEE. Unmatched junction bases numbered 11, after V lost 3 bases and J lost 0 bases. In DNA form, the CDR3 reads TGTGCCAGCAGCTCTCCTGGGGCTAGCGGGAGGAACTCCTACAATGAGCAGTTCTTC. Its protein is CASSSPGASGRNSYNEQFF.

This chain connects TRBV7-2 to TRBJ2-5, with D perhaps matching TRBD2 (6 bases). Germline V gene lookup returns CDR1 SGHTA and CDR2 FQGNSA. This CDR3 has 13 amino acids. V gave up 5 bases and J gave up 5 bases, with 12 bases separating them. CDR3 region: CASSLGSPETQYF. The CDR3 DNA reads as TGTGCCAGCAGCCTCGGGAGTCCGGAGACCCAGTACTTC.